This T cell receptor (beta chain) is drawn from a study of T cell responses to AZD1222 COVID-19 vaccine. The CDR3 length is 17 residues. Germline loops: CDR1 LNHDA, CDR2 SQIVND (reference sequence). V was pared by 3 bases and J by 4 bases, with 9 bases of the junction left unmatched. The table came from immunoSEQ multiplex PCR; TCRdb's copy has only in-frame clones and leaves some out. The top ten hold under 2.5% of the sample, which has 100,000 or so clones, about 93% seen once. Material: peripheral blood, obtained on day 0 of AZD1222 vaccination. The receptor was derived from an adult in good health. The chain links TRBV19 to TRBJ1-5; 10 bases align to TRBD1. Here the CDR3 DNA reads TGTGCCAGTAGTATGTACCGGGACAGGGGCCGGAATCAGCCCCAGCATTTT. Translating it yields CASSMYRDRGRNQPQHF. The full variable domain, with the rest looked up from reference TRBV19 and TRBJ1-5, is DGGITQSPKYLFRKEGQNVTLSCEQNLNHDAMYWYRQDPGQGLRLIYYSQIVNDFQKGDIAEGYSVSREKKESFPLTVTSAQKNPTAFYLCASSMYRDRGRNQPQHFGDGTRLSIL.